What follows are 30 T cell receptor beta chains derived from one specimen sequenced in a study of blood T cell repertoires in COVID-19. Generated by immunoSEQ multiplex PCR, the TCRdb table keeps only in-frame clones and is missing some. The sample carries about 27,000 clones, over 75% recorded once. Sequenced sample: peripheral blood. The receptors were sampled from a man between 65 and 85 years old with acute or convalescent COVID-19.

This chain joins TRBV5-4 and TRBJ2-3; D is uncertain. V lost 0 bases to trimming and J lost 8 bases, with 10 bases between them. Looked up from germline, CDR1 is SGHNT and CDR2 is YYREEE (reference sequence). The CDR3 consists of 13 residues. The CDR3 nucleotides read TGTGCCAGCAGCTTGGGAGGTTTTGCTACGCAGTATTTT. Protein sequence: CASSLGGFATQYF.

V usage is TRBV7-6 and J usage is TRBJ1-5; a weak D match, TRBD1 (5 bases). The germline V gene has CDR1 SGHVS and CDR2 FNYEAQ. The CDR3 length is 16 residues. The V end lost 3 bases, the J end lost 4 bases, and 16 bases lay between the germline ends. The CDR3: CASSFPMTAKNQPQHF. The CDR3 DNA sequence: TGTGCCAGCAGCTTCCCGATGACAGCCAAGAATCAGCCCCAGCATTTT.

The chain uses TRBV7-6 and TRBJ1-1; D is perhaps TRBD1 (5 bases). In germline, CDR1 is SGHVS, CDR2 FNYEAQ. This CDR3 has 15 amino acids. V lost 1 base and J lost 1, with 10 bases in between. Here the CDR3 reads CASSLVRGGNTEAFF. The CDR3, as DNA: TGTGCCAGCAGCTTAGTCCGGGGGGGGAACACTGAAGCTTTCTTT.

This chain joins TRBV29-1 and TRBJ2-7; TRBD1 aligns across 10 bases. With 7 bases clipped from V and 4 bases from J, the junction kept 10 bases outside the gene matches. This CDR3 comprises 14 residues. Germline CDR1 SQVTM, CDR2 ANQGSEA. CDR3 in amino acids: CSASGTGVGYEQYF. CDR3 in DNA: TGCAGCGCCTCCGGGACAGGGGTCGGATACGAGCAGTACTTC.

This clone showed up many times. The J gene is TRBJ1-3, the V gene TRBV18; D gene unclear. Per germline, CDR1 KGHSH and CDR2 LQKENI. The CDR3 length is 15 residues. Between the trimmed V and J ends, which lost 4 bases and 4 bases, there was a span of 14 bases. CDR3: CASSREEGTGNTIYF. For the CDR3, the DNA is TGTGCCAGCTCACGGGAGGAAGGAACAGGAAACACCATATATTTT.

V and J are TRBV27 and TRBJ2-2; 9 positions match TRBD1. Looked up from germline, CDR1 is MNHEY and CDR2 is SMNVEV (reference sequence). V lost 5 bases to trimming and J lost 7 bases; unmatched junction nucleotides: 17. The CDR3 totals 18 residues. The CDR3 sequence is CASSQSTGTGRFGGELFF. The CDR3 DNA is TGTGCCAGCAGTCAGAGCACCGGGACAGGGAGGTTCGGCGGGGAGCTGTTTTTT.

The chain has TRBV18 and TRBJ1-1; D uncertain. The germline V gene has CDR1 KGHSH and CDR2 LQKENI. This CDR3 has 14 residues. Trimming cost V 6 bases and J 0 bases, with 11 bases left between them. CDR3 coding DNA: TGTGCCAGCTCCCGAGGGAGGGTGAACACTGAAGCTTTCTTT. The encoded protein is CASSRGRVNTEAFF.

This chain links TRBV30 with TRBJ2-4, with 9 bases identical to TRBD1. V dropped 2 bases and J dropped 7; count of bases not matched to a gene: 3. Looked up from germline, CDR1 is GTSNPN and CDR2 is SVGIG (reference sequence). The CDR3 runs 13 residues. This CDR3 reads CAWSTGQGNIQYF. CDR3 nucleotide sequence: TGTGCCTGGAGTACCGGACAGGGGAACATTCAGTACTTC.

The chain is built from TRBV6-5 and TRBJ2-1; TRBD1 agrees at 11 bases. There are 14 residues in the CDR3. Germline lookup yields CDR1 MNHEY and CDR2 SVGAGI. J was trimmed by 9 bases and V by 11 bases; bases with no gene match: 12. The CDR3 coding sequence is TGTGCCTGCAATCGGGACAGGGGGTCAGGTGAGCAGTTCTTC. This encodes CACNRDRGSGEQFF.

This clone was counted once. The rearrangement uses TRBV20-1 and TRBJ1-1, with no clear D. The V and J ends lost 6 bases and 11 bases respectively, with 13 bases between them. The germline V gene has CDR1 DFQATT and CDR2 SNEGSKA (reference sequence). The CDR3 is made up of 10 amino acids. This chain's CDR3 is CSALKAGAFF. The CDR3 nucleotides read TGCAGTGCCTTAAAGGCGGGGGCTTTCTTT.

This chain connects TRBV3-1 (or the pseudogene TRBV3-2) to TRBJ2-5, with 9 bases aligning to TRBD2. CDR1 is LGHDT and CDR2 is YNNKEL in the germline V gene (reference sequence). Losses at the gene ends were 6 bases for V and 2 bases for J; bases not matched to a gene: 7. This CDR3 region has 15 residues. This CDR3 is CASRTGLAGQETQYF. In DNA, the CDR3 is TGTGCCAGCAGGACGGGCCTAGCGGGGCAAGAGACCCAGTACTTC.

This clone occurred a few times. V usage is TRBV7-9 and J usage is TRBJ1-2; a possible D gene is TRBD1 (6 bases). Looked up from germline, CDR1 is SEHNR and CDR2 is FQNEAQ (reference sequence). Trimming took off 4 bases at V and 2 bases at J, with 14 bases between the two ends. The CDR3 runs to 15 residues. The CDR3 is CASSSHTGTNYGYTF. CDR3 DNA: TGTGCCAGCAGCTCTCACACAGGGACCAACTATGGCTACACCTTC.

The rearrangement uses TRBV6-5 and TRBJ2-2; TRBD2 agrees at 7 bases. This CDR3 has 12 amino acids. Losses at the gene ends were 8 bases for V and 7 bases for J; bases not matched to a gene: 4. CDR1 is MNHEY and CDR2 is SVGAGI in the germline V gene. Here the CDR3 reads CASAPGGGELFF. The CDR3 DNA reads TGTGCCAGCGCTCCGGGGGGCGGGGAGCTGTTTTTT.

The CDR3 sequence is CASSPNSGQTQFF. CDR3 nucleotide sequence: TGTGCCAGCAGCCCAAATAGCGGTCAGACGCAGTTCTTC. The chain is built from TRBV6-4 and TRBJ2-1, with D possibly matching TRBD2 (6 bases). V was cut by 6 bases and J by 12 bases, with 18 bases left in between. This CDR3 contains 13 residues. The germline V gene has CDR1 MRHNA and CDR2 SNTAGT.

The V gene is TRBV20-1, the J gene TRBJ1-5; D may be TRBD1 (6 bases). The CDR3 covers 17 residues. The germline CDR1 and CDR2 sequences are DFQATT and SNEGSKA (reference sequence). Trimming stripped 3 bases from V and 0 bases from J, with 18 bases between. This CDR3 is CSASERPTGYSNQPQHF. The CDR3 coding sequence is TGCAGTGCTAGTGAGCGACCGACAGGATATAGCAATCAGCCCCAGCATTTT.

The chain combines TRBV4-1 with TRBJ2-2, with 11 bases identical to TRBD1. Trimming removed 3 bases from V and 5 bases from J; junction bases left unmatched: 2. This CDR3 has 15 residues. Germline V CDR1 and CDR2: MGHRA, YSYEKL. The DNA for the CDR3 is TGCGCCAGCAGCCAGGGACAGGGGGGGACCGGGGAGCTGTTTTTT. Its translation: CASSQGQGGTGELFF.

This chain joins TRBV19 and TRBJ2-2; a weak D match, TRBD1 (5 bases). The germline gives CDR1 LNHDA, CDR2 SQIVND (reference sequence). The CDR3 is made up of 16 amino acids. Trimming shortened V by 7 bases and J by 0 bases, and 15 bases separated the two germline ends. The CDR3, as DNA: TGTGCCAGTAATCCGCGAAGGGGCCCGAACACCGGGGAGCTGTTTTTT. Its protein product is CASNPRRGPNTGELFF.

The chain carries TRBV27 and TRBJ1-5, with 9 bases aligning to TRBD1. Germline CDR1 reads MNHEY; CDR2 reads SMNVEV (reference sequence). V lost 1 base to trimming and J lost 7 bases; unmatched junction nucleotides: 8. CDR3 size: 16 residues. CDR3 DNA: TGTGCCAGCAGTTTATTCACAGGGGGCAGTGGACAGCCCCAGCATTTT. Protein: CASSLFTGGSGQPQHF.

The J gene is TRBJ1-3, the V gene TRBV3-1 (or the pseudogene TRBV3-2), with TRBD1 matching over 7 bases. J was trimmed by 2 bases and V by 4 bases; bases with no gene match: 5. CDR1 LGHDT and CDR2 YNNKEL come from the germline V gene (reference sequence). The CDR3 extends over 15 amino acids. CDR3 residues: CASSPDRLAGNTIYF. CDR3 DNA: TGTGCCAGCAGCCCGGACAGGCTGGCTGGAAACACCATATATTTT.

CDR3 region: CASSPPDGAGANVLTF. The CDR3 DNA follows: TGTGCCAGCAGCCCGCCAGACGGGGCTGGGGCCAACGTCCTGACTTTC. The chain employs TRBV7-2 and TRBJ2-6, with D possibly matching TRBD2 (5 bases). The CDR3 sequence is 16 residues long. Germline CDR1 is SGHTA and CDR2 is FQGNSA. V gave up 5 bases and J gave up 2 bases, with 13 bases separating them.

This clone has a single count. For the CDR3, the DNA is TGTGCCAGCAGCGAACAAATGGGGAGCAGGGAGCTGTTTTTT. This encodes CASSEQMGSRELFF. This chain links TRBV9 with TRBJ2-2; D is perhaps TRBD2 (5 bases). V was cut by 3 bases and J by 9 bases, with 15 bases left in between. Germline V gene data show CDR1 as SGDLS and CDR2 as YYNGEE. CDR3 length: 14 amino acids.

With respect to this clone: One end of the junction fails to match germline, which may point to a read error. This chain connects TRBV4-3 to TRBJ2-3, with 7 bases fitting TRBD2. This CDR3 is 13 amino acids long. Germline lookup yields CDR1 LGHNA and CDR2 YSLEER. Here the CDR3 DNA reads TGCGCCAGCAGCCAAGCGGTCGGGCGGGAGCCGGAATTT. Amino acid sequence: CASSQAVGREPEF.

This chain links TRBV11-3 with TRBJ2-2; 7 bases are shared with TRBD2. The CDR3 loop spans 15 amino acids. From germline, CDR1 is SGHNT and CDR2 YENEEA. The V gene end was trimmed by 8 bases and the J gene end by 3 bases; junction bases not matched to a gene: 9. In DNA, the CDR3 is TGTGCCAGCTCGTCTGGGGGGGGTTACACCGGGGAGCTGTTTTTT. It translates to CASSSGGGYTGELFF.

The chain carries TRBV19 and TRBJ2-1, with D possibly matching TRBD1 (5 bases). The germline V and J ends were trimmed by 5 bases and 7 bases, with 15 bases remaining between them. CDR3 size: 14 residues. Looked up from germline, CDR1 is LNHDA and CDR2 is SQIVND (reference sequence). The CDR3 nucleotides read TGTGCCAGTAGTCGCCGGACAACCGGGAATGAGCAGTTCTTC. This translates into CASSRRTTGNEQFF. The full variable domain, in which reference TRBV19 and TRBJ2-1 provide the parts outside the CDR3, is DGGITQSPKYLFRKEGQNVTLSCEQNLNHDAMYWYRQDPGQGLRLIYYSQIVNDFQKGDIAEGYSVSREKKESFPLTVTSAQKNPTAFYLCASSRRTTGNEQFFGPGTRLTVL.

The CDR3 DNA reads TGTGCCAGCAGTCCAGGACAGAATTCACCCCTCCACTTT. Its translation: CASSPGQNSPLHF. The chain has TRBV12-3 or TRBV12-4 and TRBJ1-6; possibly TRBD1 for D (6 bases). V was shortened by 5 bases and J by 7 bases, with 9 bases between the two germline ends. The CDR3 runs 13 residues.

This chain connects TRBV18 to TRBJ1-5; 7 bases are shared with TRBD1. In germline, CDR1 is KGHSH, CDR2 LQKENI. Trimming at V came to 3 bases and at J to 10 bases, leaving 12 bases not matched to a gene. This CDR3 has 15 amino acids. CDR3 in DNA: TGTGCCAGCTCACCGTCGGGACAGAACCAGGTTCCCCAGCATTTT. Translating it yields CASSPSGQNQVPQHF.

The CDR3 loop reads CASAPGGSTGELFF. In nucleotides, the CDR3 is TGTGCCAGCGCTCCGGGGGGTAGTACCGGGGAGCTGTTTTTT. This chain joins TRBV28 and TRBJ2-2; 7 bases are a match to TRBD2. This CDR3 has 14 amino acids. With 8 bases clipped from V and 5 bases from J, the junction kept 8 bases outside the gene matches. Germline V gives CDR1 MDHEN, CDR2 SYDVKM.

This clone was seen a few times. The chain links TRBV7-9 to TRBJ1-1; D ambiguous. Germline loops: CDR1 SEHNR, CDR2 FQNEAQ (reference sequence). The CDR3 has 12 residues. V gave up 3 bases and J gave up 2 bases, with 4 bases separating them. The CDR3 nucleotides read TGTGCCAGCAGCTTCCTAAACACTGAAGCTTTCTTT. Residues: CASSFLNTEAFF.

This clone occurred many times. The chain uses TRBV6-4 and TRBJ2-1; 10 bases line up with TRBD1. V gave up 0 bases and J gave up 7 bases; unmatched junction bases: 3. The CDR3 runs 15 residues. CDR1 is MRHNA, CDR2 SNTAGT, per germline. The CDR3 region is CASSDSPGQGNEQFF. DNA of the CDR3: TGTGCCAGCAGTGACTCCCCGGGACAGGGGAATGAGCAGTTCTTC.

V gene TRBV2 combines with J gene TRBJ2-1; D is unclear. The germline V and J ends were trimmed by 6 bases and 12 bases, with 15 bases remaining between them. Germline V gene data show CDR1 as SNHLY and CDR2 as FYNNEI. The CDR3 has 12 amino acids. CDR3 bases: TGTGCCAGCAGACACGACCGGGTTTGGCAGTTCTTC. It yields the protein CASRHDRVWQFF.